This T cell receptor beta chain was found in a study of CD8 T cells in Susac syndrome. Background on the study: Clinical remission applied to under 10 sequenced Susac syndrome patients, and roughly six had active disease. At the time of blood draw, patients with Susac syndrome were therapy-naive, receiving corticosteroids, or receiving intravenous immunoglobulin alone. Study-level results: The CD4+ T cell repertoire of patients with Susac syndrome showed no detectable clonal expansion.

The Susac syndrome patients fit the recently defined diagnostic criteria for definite or probable disease. With random hexamers, roughly 0.5 to 1 ug RNA was reverse transcribed. TCRdb redid the calling of the immunoSEQ multiplex PCR reads with MiXCR, one entry per CDR3 protein. This sample has some 150,000 distinct CDR3 sequences, with around 95% found just once. In its sample, this clonotype was seen a few times. Its specificity is unknown. Material: CD4+ T cells from PBMCs. The origin of this receptor is a human donor with Susac syndrome.

CDR3 loop: CASSQQFGSTDTQYF. Here the CDR3 DNA reads TGCGCCAGCAGCCAACAATTCGGTAGCACAGATACGCAGTATTTT. The chain carries TRBV4-3 and TRBJ2-3; D remains unclear. From germline, CDR1 is LGHNA and CDR2 YSLEER. The CDR3 sequence is 15 residues long. V was trimmed by 2 bases and J by 0 bases, leaving 9 bases between them.